This TCR beta chain comes out of a study of blood T cells in healthy people across ages (dated by TCRdb to about 2015). With respect to the entire study: In model experiments, template switching captured about one uniquely barcoded TCR beta cDNA molecule for every two T cells. For two donors (one aged 18 to 30 and one aged 80 or older), the study analyzed two additional independent replicas of 1 million unique cDNA reads from the same blood draw. Donors were grouped into four age groups: young (average roughly 15 years), middle-aged (approximately 41), aged (around 62) and long-lived (approximately 82). The study measured age-related changes in TCR beta repertoire diversity using deep sequencing normalized with unique cDNA molecular identifiers. To avoid experimental bias, donors of different ages were distributed randomly across sequencing lanes. Overall study results and their limits: Observed TCR beta diversity per million T cells fell roughly linearly with age, and a significant reduction was already apparent by age roughly 40. Conclusive comparison of naive and antigen-experienced compartments was prevented by the profiling of bulk unsorted PBMCs. Compared with the aged group, the long-lived group had more naive CD4+ T cells, fewer expanded clones and increased TCR diversity, a pattern suggesting age selection. The percentage of naive T cells measured by flow cytometry correlated strongly with observed TCR beta diversity. Total diversity estimates from one million sequenced T cells were considered lower bounds and underestimates. The CMV infection status of donors was not known, potentially confounding age-related changes in expanded clonotypes.

This clonotype was seen at least ten times. Its antigen remains unidentified. Base qualities are not recorded, but no much larger clone differs from it by a single base. V gives up 1 base and J gives up 2 bases, and the segment between their germline ends measures 6 bases. The CDR3 starts with the cysteine, ends with the phenylalanine, and has 15 residues. Only the CDR3 portion is preserved as DNA: 45 bases, with reading frame beginning at the first base. CDR1 and CDR2 are drawn from the germline V gene: LGHNA, YSLEER. Receptor amplification or capture employed 5' RACE. A second PCR of roughly 6 to 11 cycles was run with a J-beta primer mix and a sample-barcoded 5' primer. A template-switch 5' adaptor carrying 12 random nucleotides introduced a unique molecular identifier onto each TCR beta cDNA molecule. At least 2.5 million CDR3-containing paired-end reads were obtained from each sample. First-strand cDNA was synthesized from all RNA with the Mint cDNA synthesis kit, primed by a TRBC-specific oligonucleotide. After uracil-DNA glycosylase treatment, a first 18-cycle PCR used universal primers M1SS and BC2_uni_R on all cDNA. On the study's bioinformatics: Normalization of each sample was performed by random selection of 1 million high-quality reads, each carrying a distinct molecular identifier. Instead of being binned into consensus sequences, reads with shared molecular identifiers were discarded. MiTCR, run with a Q25 quality threshold and the strictest error-elimination algorithm, handled CDR3 identification, clonotype clustering and error correction. A nonparametric unseen species model with Euler transformation was used to estimate lower-bound total TCR beta diversity. Clones were called with MiXCR by TCRdb after fastp trimmed the public reads at Q25, and only in-frame beta chains were retained. Each CDR3 protein appears once, grouped with its most common genes and DNA. TCRdb's processing, not the authors', yielded these V and J calls. Across this sample there are over 1,500,000 distinct CDR3 sequences, with about 39% seen only once. 20% to 25% of the sample belongs to the ten largest clones.

The donors were about 40 Caucasian individuals from Russia, aged roughly 6 to 90 years, who were systemically healthy. Ten milliliters of peripheral blood were collected from each donor into EDTA-treated Vacutainer tubes. Ficoll-Paque density-gradient centrifugation was used to isolate PBMCs, with at least 7 million obtained per sample. Total RNA, at least 5 micrograms per sample, was extracted from PBMCs with Trizol reagent. Naive CD45RAhigh/CD27high T cell percentages were measured by flow cytometry on a PBMC aliquot from every donor. The TCR comes from a human donor in good health. The chain uses TRBV4-3 and TRBJ2-6, with the D gene not confidently named. Sequenced material: blood. The DNA is as follows: TGCGCCAGCAGCCAAGGGGTGGCTGGGGCCAACGTCCTGACTTTC. Its translation reads: CASSQGVAGANVLTF.